Listed below are T cell receptor beta chains from one sample, sequenced in a study of OX40 agonist ivuxolimab in advanced cancers. The repertoire was sequenced with immunoSEQ multiplex PCR; TCRdb's copy has only in-frame clones and lacks some. The table records 70,000 to 90,000 clones, around 90% of them present only once. Sequenced here: CD4+ or CD8+ T cells sorted from blood, sampled in a trial of the OX40 agonist ivuxolimab. Receptor source: an adult with an advanced solid tumor such as melanoma, head and neck, liver or kidney cancer. Each CDR3 is given with its conserved first and last residue. A D gene is named only where the DNA matches it firmly. Clone size is stated in some rows and not others, as once, few, many or a class when expanded.

V gene	clone size	J gene	D gene	CDR3 protein	CDR3 DNA
TRBV30	-	TRBJ2-7	-	CAWSVGAGYEQYF	TGTGCCTGGAGTGTCGGGGCGGGTTACGAGCAGTACTTC
TRBV4-1	-	TRBJ2-7	-	CASSQDYEQYF	TGCGCCAGCAGCCAAGACTACGAGCAGTACTTC
TRBV4-3	-	TRBJ1-5	-	CASSQDLGGISQPQHF	TGCGCCAGCAGCCAAGATTTGGGGGGAATATCTCAGCCCCAGCATTTT
TRBV29-1	-	TRBJ1-2	-	CSVESTGYLNYGYTF	TGCAGCGTTGAATCTACAGGTTATTTAAACTATGGCTACACCTTC
TRBV4-2	-	TRBJ2-5	TRBD1	CASSQGTDQETQYF	TGTGCCAGCAGCCAGGGGACAGACCAAGAGACCCAGTACTTC
TRBV28	-	TRBJ1-5	-	CASSSYDESNQPQHF	TGTGCCAGCAGTTCTTATGATGAATCCAATCAGCCCCAGCATTTT
TRBV5-6	-	TRBJ1-1	TRBD1	CASRRQGRGGTEAFF	TGTGCCAGCCGCAGACAGGGTAGGGGAGGAACTGAAGCTTTCTTT
TRBV28	once	TRBJ1-5	TRBD1	CASSLTGGSNQPQHF	TGTGCCAGCAGTTTGACAGGGGGCAGCAATCAGCCCCAGCATTTT
TRBV5-4	-	TRBJ2-3	TRBD2	CASSFAASGTTDTQYF	TGTGCCAGCAGCTTCGCGGCTAGCGGGACCACAGATACGCAGTATTTT
TRBV13	-	TRBJ1-2	-	CASSFGSLYGYTF	TGTGCCAGCAGCTTCGGATCTCTCTATGGCTACACCTTC
TRBV6-4	once	TRBJ2-1	TRBD2	CASKSRTSSSGGNEQFF	TGTGCCAGCAAATCCCGGACTAGCAGTTCGGGGGGGAATGAGCAGTTCTTC
TRBV28	-	TRBJ2-1	TRBD2	CASSPRGDLPGGFF	TGTGCCAGCAGTCCCCGAGGTGATTTGCCGGGAGGGTTCTTC
TRBV19	-	TRBJ2-1	-	CASSIVPGVAYNEQFF	TGTGCCAGTAGTATAGTGCCAGGGGTGGCCTACAATGAGCAGTTCTTC
TRBV6-6	-	TRBJ2-7	-	CASSLSGAVYCEQYF	TGTGCCAGCAGCCTCTCCGGGGCGGTTTACTGCGAGCAGTACTTC
TRBV19	-	TRBJ1-5	-	CASSIGPIGNQPQHF	TGTGCCAGTAGTATTGGGCCCATTGGCAATCAGCCCCAGCATTTT